These T cell receptor beta chains were read from a single sample in a study of CD8 T cells in Susac syndrome. TCRdb re-called the immunoSEQ multiplex PCR reads with MiXCR, one entry per CDR3 protein. Among some 400,000 distinct CDR3 sequences, 75% to 90% were seen once, and the ten largest hold more than 0.09%. Material: CD8+ T cells from PBMCs. The origin of the receptors is a human donor with multiple sclerosis. Each CDR3 is given with its conserved first and last residue. Fields, in order: D gene, CDR3 length, V gene, J gene, CDR3 protein, CDR3 DNA. The D gene is left open where the match is weak.

>NA|14|TRBV5-4|TRBJ1-2
CASSPIISTSGYTF
TGTGCCAGCAGTCCAATAATTAGCACGAGTGGCTACACCTTC
>TRBD2|14|TRBV7-2|TRBJ2-5
CASSLAGVVETQYF
TGTGCCAGCAGCCTAGCGGGAGTTGTGGAGACCCAGTACTTC
>TRBD2|19|TRBV4-1|TRBJ2-5
CASSQAGLAGGPEGETQYF
TGCGCCAGCAGCCAAGCGGGGCTAGCGGGAGGGCCCGAAGGAGAGACCCAGTACTTC
>NA|13|TRBV30|TRBJ2-7
CAWSEGTSYEQYF
TGTGCCTGGAGTGAAGGGACGTCCTACGAGCAGTACTTC
>NA|18|TRBV29-1|TRBJ2-5
CSVEDPGSDTQEVTSQYF
TGCAGCGTTGAAGATCCAGGGTCGGATACTCAGGAGGTTACGTCCCAGTACTTC
>NA|11|TRBV28|TRBJ2-1
CASTRFDEQFF
TGTGCCAGCACTAGGTTCGATGAGCAGTTCTTC
>NA|11|TRBV30|TRBJ1-1
CAWSNLIEAFF
TGTGCCTGGAGTAACTTGATCGAGGCTTTCTTT
>TRBD1|14|TRBV29-1|TRBJ1-2
CSAHTTGKIYGYTF
TGCAGCGCCCATACGACAGGGAAAATCTATGGCTACACCTTC
>TRBD2|16|TRBV6-2/TRBV6-3|TRBJ2-1
CASSYTSGGFYNEQFF
TGTGCCAGCAGTTACACTAGCGGGGGCTTCTACAATGAGCAGTTCTTC
>NA|14|TRBV19|TRBJ2-2
CASYGTQGTGELFF
TGTGCCAGTTACGGGACTCAGGGTACCGGGGAGCTGTTTTTT
>TRBD2|17|TRBV5-1|TRBJ2-2
CASSPIASGENTGELFF
TGCGCCAGCAGCCCTATCGCTAGCGGGGAGAACACCGGGGAGCTGTTTTTT
>TRBD2|15|TRBV27|TRBJ2-1
CASSGPGLGSNEQFF
TGTGCCAGCAGTGGACCGGGACTAGGTTCTAATGAGCAGTTCTTC
>NA|14|TRBV30|TRBJ1-1
CAWSVTGSGTEAFF
TGTGCCTGGAGTGTTACAGGGTCAGGCACTGAAGCTTTCTTT
>NA|14|TRBV6-1|TRBJ2-7
CASTPGVSSYEQYF
TGTGCCAGCACCCCGGGGGTGAGCTCCTACGAGCAGTACTTC
>TRBD2|16|TRBV2|TRBJ2-1
CASTNSGGVTYNEQFF
TGTGCCAGCACCAATAGCGGGGGAGTTACCTACAATGAGCAGTTCTTC
>NA|13|TRBV30|TRBJ1-5
CAWSAKGSQPQHF
TGTGCCTGGAGTGCTAAAGGGAGTCAGCCCCAGCATTTT